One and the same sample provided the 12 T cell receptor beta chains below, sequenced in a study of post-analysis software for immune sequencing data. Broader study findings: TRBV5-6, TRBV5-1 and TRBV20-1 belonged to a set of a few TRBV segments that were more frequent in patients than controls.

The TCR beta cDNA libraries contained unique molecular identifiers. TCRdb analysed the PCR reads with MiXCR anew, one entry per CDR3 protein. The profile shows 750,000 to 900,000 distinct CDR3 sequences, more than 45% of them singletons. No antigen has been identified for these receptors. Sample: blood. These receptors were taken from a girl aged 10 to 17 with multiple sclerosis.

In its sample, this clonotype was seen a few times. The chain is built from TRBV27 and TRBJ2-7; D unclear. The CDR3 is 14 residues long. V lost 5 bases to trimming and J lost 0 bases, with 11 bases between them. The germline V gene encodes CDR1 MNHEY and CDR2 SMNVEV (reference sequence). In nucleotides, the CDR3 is TGTGCCAGCAGTCCCTTTCTGCGCTCCTACGAGCAGTACTTC. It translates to CASSPFLRSYEQYF.

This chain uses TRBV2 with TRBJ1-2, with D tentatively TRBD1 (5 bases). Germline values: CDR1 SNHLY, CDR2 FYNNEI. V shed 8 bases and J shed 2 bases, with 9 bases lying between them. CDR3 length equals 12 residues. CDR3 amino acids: CASSGENYGYTF. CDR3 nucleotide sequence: TGTGCCAGCTCGGGGGAGAACTATGGCTACACCTTC.

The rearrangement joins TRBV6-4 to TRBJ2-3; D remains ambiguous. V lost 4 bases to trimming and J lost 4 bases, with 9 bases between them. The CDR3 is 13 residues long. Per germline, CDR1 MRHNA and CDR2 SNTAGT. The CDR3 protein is CASSAGDADTQYF. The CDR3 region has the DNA TGTGCCAGCAGTGCTGGGGATGCAGATACGCAGTATTTT.

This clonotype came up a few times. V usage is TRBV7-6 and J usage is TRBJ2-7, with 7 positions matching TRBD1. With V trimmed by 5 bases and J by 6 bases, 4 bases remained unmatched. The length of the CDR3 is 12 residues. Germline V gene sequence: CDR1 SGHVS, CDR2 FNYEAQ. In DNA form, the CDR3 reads TGTGCCAGCAGCCCCCGGGACAGCGAGCAGTACTTC. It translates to CASSPRDSEQYF.

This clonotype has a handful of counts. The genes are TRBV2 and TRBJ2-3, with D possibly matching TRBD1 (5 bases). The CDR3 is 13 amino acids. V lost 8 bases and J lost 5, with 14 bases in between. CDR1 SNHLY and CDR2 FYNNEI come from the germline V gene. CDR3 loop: CASSGYTGDTQYF. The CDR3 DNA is TGTGCCAGCTCAGGGTACACTGGAGATACGCAGTATTTT.

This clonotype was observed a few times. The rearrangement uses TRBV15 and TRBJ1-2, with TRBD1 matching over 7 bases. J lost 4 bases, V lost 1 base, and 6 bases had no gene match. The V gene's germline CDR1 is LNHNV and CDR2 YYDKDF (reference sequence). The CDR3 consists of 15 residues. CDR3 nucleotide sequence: TGTGCCACCAGCAGAGGCCAGGGGGATCCCTATGGCTACACCTTC. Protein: CATSRGQGDPYGYTF.

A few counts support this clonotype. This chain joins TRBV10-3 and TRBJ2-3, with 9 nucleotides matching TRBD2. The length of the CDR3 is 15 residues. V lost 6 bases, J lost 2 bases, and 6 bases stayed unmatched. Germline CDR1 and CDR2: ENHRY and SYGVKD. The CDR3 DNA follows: TGTGCCATCAGGGACGCTAGCGGGACCACAGATACGCAGTATTTT. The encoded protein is CAIRDASGTTDTQYF.

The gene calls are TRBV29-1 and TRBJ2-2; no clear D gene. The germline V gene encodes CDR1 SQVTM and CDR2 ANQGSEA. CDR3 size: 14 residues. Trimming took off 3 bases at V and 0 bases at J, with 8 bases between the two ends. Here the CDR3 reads CSVDSGANTGELFF. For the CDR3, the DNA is TGCAGCGTTGATAGTGGAGCGAACACCGGGGAGCTGTTTTTT.

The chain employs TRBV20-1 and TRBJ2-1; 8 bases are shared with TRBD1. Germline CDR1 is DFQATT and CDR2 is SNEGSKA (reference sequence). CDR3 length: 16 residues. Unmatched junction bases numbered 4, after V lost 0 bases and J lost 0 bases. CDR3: CSARDNRGSSYNEQFF. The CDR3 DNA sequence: TGCAGTGCTAGAGATAACAGGGGGAGCTCCTACAATGAGCAGTTCTTC.

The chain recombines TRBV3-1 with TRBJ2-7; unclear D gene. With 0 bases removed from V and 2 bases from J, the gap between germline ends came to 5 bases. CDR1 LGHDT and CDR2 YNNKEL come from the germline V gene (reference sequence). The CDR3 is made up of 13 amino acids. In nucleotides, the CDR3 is TGTGCCAGCAGCCAAGAGTATCCCTACGAGCAGTACTTC. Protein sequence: CASSQEYPYEQYF.

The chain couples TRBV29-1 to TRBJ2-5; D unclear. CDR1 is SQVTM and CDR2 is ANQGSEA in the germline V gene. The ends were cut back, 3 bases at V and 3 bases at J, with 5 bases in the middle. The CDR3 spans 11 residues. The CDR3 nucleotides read TGCAGCGTTGAGACTGAAGAGACCCAGTACTTC. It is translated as CSVETEETQYF.

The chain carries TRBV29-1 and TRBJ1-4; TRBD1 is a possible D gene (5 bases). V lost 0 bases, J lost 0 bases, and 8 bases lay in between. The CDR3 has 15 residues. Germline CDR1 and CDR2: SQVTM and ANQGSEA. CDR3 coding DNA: TGCAGCGTTGAAGAGGGGGGTGCAACTAATGAAAAACTGTTTTTT. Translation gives CSVEEGGATNEKLFF.